This T cell receptor beta chain is from a study of shared clonotypes between healthy human individuals. Study donors comprised healthy, HIV-negative adults devoid of recent acute infection or vaccination. Here immunoSEQ multiplex PCR was the method, and the copy in TCRdb shows in-frame clones only, minus some. The sample includes about 92,000 clones, roughly 50% of them seen just once. The CDR3 spans 15 residues. At least ten counts were recorded for this clone. This rearrangement joins TRBV1 to TRBJ1-5; whether TRBD1, the table's D call, matches the DNA was not checked. TRBV1 is a pseudogene segment. Sequences were obtained from PBMCs. This TCR was sampled from a woman aged 40 to 55 in good health. Some clones in this sample may be carry-over from other donors' samples. CDR3 loop: CTSSLGQGPGQPQHF. CDR3 nucleotide sequence: TGCACCAGCAGCCTGGGACAGGGGCCAGGGCAGCCCCAGCATTTT.